This T cell receptor (beta chain) was sequenced for a study of blood T cell repertoires in COVID-19 (TCRdb year 2020). Background on the whole study: The collaborator samples originated in the United States, Italy and Spain and spanned the acute and convalescent phases of COVID-19. Samples were obtained from the ongoing ImmuneRACE study (first 160 participants) and from approximately 1,200 subjects provided by 6 global collaborators. Deeply sampled blood TCRbeta repertoires from subjects exposed to, actively infected with, or recovered from COVID-19 were included in the dataset. Where available, HLA class I and class II types were taken from metadata supplied by the sample provider and were not determined by assay-based typing. A freely available public database, intended as a resource for researchers studying the immune response to SARS-CoV-2, is where the repertoires were released. A de-identified subject ID, COVID-19 status, age in years and sex were almost always included in the sample metadata. The material from the prospective study consisted of cDNA or gDNA derived from T cells, B-cell-depleted T cells, or PBMCs. Study-wide conclusions, independent of this receptor: Clinical and demographic metadata were provided uncurated, with the amount varying by source and participant.

With respect to this clone: Its antigen specificity is not known. Base qualities are not recorded, but no much larger clone differs from it by a single base.

At one collaborating source in Seattle, patients were enrolled during active infection and were followed longitudinally through the course of disease. Each collaborating institution followed its own protocols to collect whole blood in K2EDTA tubes. Collaborator samples were shipped for TCRbeta analysis as frozen whole blood, isolated PBMCs, or DNA extracted from either sample type. The germline V and J ends show losses of 1 base and 1 base respectively, and no gene match explains 4 bases of the junction. From a lookup of the germline V gene (reference sequence), CDR1 and CDR2 are LGHDT and YNNKEL. The CDR3 starts with the cysteine, ends with the phenylalanine, and has 16 residues. The read is trimmed to its CDR3 DNA, 48 bases read in frame from base 1. TCRbeta CDR3 regions were amplified from genomic DNA using the immunoSEQ Assay, a bias-controlled multiplex PCR. The original pipeline was this. The number of nucleated cells in each sample was estimated from the amplification of reference gene primers within the assay. To quantify the absolute abundance of each unique TCRbeta CDR3 rearrangement, sequence reads were collapsed and filtered. For each sample, productive Simpson clonality was calculated as the square root of Simpson's diversity index across productive rearrangements. Held by TCRdb, this immuneACCESS table contains in-frame sequences only and omits some clones. Under half of the omission traces to an unresolved V gene where checked; the cause of the rest is unknown. That table furnishes V, J and clone size, whereas the DNA furnished D and trimming. The sample table holds 400,000 or so clones, of which around 90% were seen once. The biggest ten clones account for 0.7% to 0.85% of the sample.

The specimen was peripheral blood. Recombination linked TRBV3-1 (or the pseudogene TRBV3-2) to TRBJ2-3, with 8 bases aligning to TRBD2. The clonotype originates from a man younger than 35 with COVID-19, enrolled during active disease. The CDR3 protein: CASSQVSGSGTDTQYF. The nucleotides are TGTGCCAGCAGCCAAGTGAGCGGGAGCGGCACAGATACGCAGTATTTT.